Following are 3 T cell receptor beta chains from one sample sequenced in a study of spatial heterogeneity in lung cancer. Time point reported: blood at routine non-recurrence follow-up after resection. TCRdb re-analysed the 5' RACE reads in MiXCR, keeping a single row per CDR3 protein. The sample lists 39,000 or so distinct CDR3 sequences, roughly a tenth seen once, with over 15% in the top ten. Sequencing was performed on PBMCs, taken at follow-up. The source is a female donor with early-stage non-small cell lung cancer.

This clonotype has at least ten counts. The chain couples TRBV7-9 to TRBJ2-7, with 8 bases fitting TRBD1. Germline lookup yields CDR1 SEHNR and CDR2 FQNEAQ (reference sequence). Trimming at V came to 5 bases and at J to 3 bases, leaving 6 bases not matched to a gene. This CDR3 region has 14 residues. CDR3 sequence (DNA): TGTGCCAGCAGCGCCGCGGACAGGGTCTACGAGCAGTACTTC. This gives the protein CASSAADRVYEQYF.

In this sample, this clonotype turned up a few times. The rearrangement joins TRBV7-8 to TRBJ1-2; TRBD1 is a possible D gene (6 bases). The CDR3 covers 14 residues. Looked up from germline, CDR1 is SGHVS and CDR2 is FQNEAQ. V gave up 3 bases and J gave up 6 bases, with 14 bases separating them. For the CDR3, the DNA is TGTGCCAGCAGCTTGGATGGGGGCATTAATGGCTACACCTTC. It is translated as CASSLDGGINGYTF.

A word on this clonotype: A much larger clonotype is one base distant, so this may be a read error. This rearrangement joins TRBV7-9 to TRBJ2-7; no definite D call. CDR1 and CDR2 from the germline V gene are SEHNR and FQNEAQ (reference sequence). Trimming stripped 0 bases from V and 3 bases from J, with 9 bases between. This CDR3 is built from 14 residues. CDR3 nucleotides: TGTGCCAGCAGCTTAGCTGACGTCTTCTACGAGCAGTACTTC. It translates to CASSLADVFYEQYF.